This T cell receptor (beta chain) was captured in a study of cytomegalovirus exposure and HLA in healthy donors. Germline CDR1 is GTSNPN and CDR2 is SVGIG (reference sequence). The CDR3 is 14 amino acids. Trimming shortened V by 5 bases and J by 6 bases, and 17 bases separated the two germline ends. Study conclusions and caveats: Researchers reported in a later analysis that common viral pathogens appeared linked to several top clusters. Later analysis identified about 17,000 TCR beta sequences associated with HLA alleles, using a false discovery rate threshold of 0.05.

Concerning this clone itself: Its antigen is not identified.

PCR was performed using 60 Vbeta and 13 Jbeta primers. Libraries were prepared by immunoSEQ multiplex PCR; TCRdb keeps only in-frame clonotypes and omits some of them. Its table records 70,000 or so clones. The chain uses TRBV30 and TRBJ2-1; perhaps TRBD2 as D (5 bases). The sequence was obtained from a man aged 35-49 years in good health and CMV-seronegative. What was sequenced was PBMCs. The CDR3 is CAWGEKGFGNEQFF. In nucleotides, the CDR3 is TGTGCCTGGGGGGAGAAGGGATTTGGCAATGAGCAGTTCTTC.